This T cell receptor (beta chain) was retrieved from a study of cytomegalovirus exposure and HLA in healthy donors. Findings and limits, study-wide: Upon later analysis, TCR association rates were observed to vary by HLA locus, being highest for DRB1 and lowest for HLA-C. A link between a missense DCLRE1C variant and TCR beta V- and J-gene trimming emerged from a later analysis.

Of note for this clone: What it binds is unknown.

In the PCR, 60 Vbeta and 13 Jbeta primers were used. Some clones are missing from TCRdb's copy, which holds only in-frame ones; the method was immunoSEQ multiplex PCR. The listing records 130,000 or so clones. Looked up from germline, CDR1 is MNHNS and CDR2 is SASEGT. V was pared by 7 bases and J by 4 bases, with 4 bases of the junction left unmatched. CDR3 length: 13 residues. The clonotype comes from a middle-aged woman in good health and CMV-seronegative. J is TRBJ2-1 and V is TRBV6-1; 7 nucleotides match TRBD1. Sequencing used PBMCs. The CDR3 reads CASNPTGYNEQFF. In DNA form, the CDR3 reads TGTGCCAGCAATCCGACAGGGTACAATGAGCAGTTCTTC.